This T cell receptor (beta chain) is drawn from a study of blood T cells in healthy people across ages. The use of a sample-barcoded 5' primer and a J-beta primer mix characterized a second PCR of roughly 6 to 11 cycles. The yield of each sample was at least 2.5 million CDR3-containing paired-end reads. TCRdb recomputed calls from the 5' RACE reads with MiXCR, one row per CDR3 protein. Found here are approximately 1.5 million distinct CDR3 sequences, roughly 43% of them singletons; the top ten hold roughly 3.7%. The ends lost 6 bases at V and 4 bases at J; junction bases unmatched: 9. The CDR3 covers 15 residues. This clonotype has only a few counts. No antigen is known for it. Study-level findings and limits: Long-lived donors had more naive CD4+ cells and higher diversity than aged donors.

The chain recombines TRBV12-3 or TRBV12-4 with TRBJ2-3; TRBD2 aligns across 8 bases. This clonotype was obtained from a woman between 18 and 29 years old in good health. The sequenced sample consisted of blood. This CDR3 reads CASSWGSGGPDTQYF. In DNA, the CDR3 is TGTGCCAGCAGCTGGGGTTCGGGGGGGCCAGATACGCAGTATTTT.